The sequence of this T cell receptor beta chain was determined in a study of shared clonotypes between healthy human individuals. Sequencing was performed with immunoSEQ multiplex PCR; in TCRdb, only in-frame clones are kept and a portion is missing. The table has 550,000 to 700,000 clones, 73% seen once. The germline V gene encodes CDR1 LNHDA and CDR2 SQIVND (reference sequence). The CDR3 consists of 13 residues. The germline V and J ends were trimmed by 0 bases and 3 bases, with 6 bases remaining between them. Investigators divided CD4+ cells into CD45RA+ naive and CD45RA-negative memory subsets. Findings and limits, study-wide: Estimated richness values were generally larger in naive subsets than in memory subsets. The study found roughly 5% of naive CD4 clonotypes shared across a few donors. Rarefaction analysis demonstrated incomplete sorted-subset sequencing notwithstanding large depth.

In this sample, this clone turned up a few times. Its cognate antigen is unknown. The sample contains more than one DNA sequence encoding this CDR3. The genes are TRBV19 and TRBJ2-7; a weak D match, TRBD2 (5 bases). This receptor was taken from a woman between 25 and 40 years old in good health. The sequenced sample consisted of memory CD4+ T cells sorted from blood. Documented subset: CD45RA-negative fraction. CDR3 in DNA: TGTGCCAGTAGTATAGATCGGGACTACGAGCAGTACTTC. As protein: CASSIDRDYEQYF.